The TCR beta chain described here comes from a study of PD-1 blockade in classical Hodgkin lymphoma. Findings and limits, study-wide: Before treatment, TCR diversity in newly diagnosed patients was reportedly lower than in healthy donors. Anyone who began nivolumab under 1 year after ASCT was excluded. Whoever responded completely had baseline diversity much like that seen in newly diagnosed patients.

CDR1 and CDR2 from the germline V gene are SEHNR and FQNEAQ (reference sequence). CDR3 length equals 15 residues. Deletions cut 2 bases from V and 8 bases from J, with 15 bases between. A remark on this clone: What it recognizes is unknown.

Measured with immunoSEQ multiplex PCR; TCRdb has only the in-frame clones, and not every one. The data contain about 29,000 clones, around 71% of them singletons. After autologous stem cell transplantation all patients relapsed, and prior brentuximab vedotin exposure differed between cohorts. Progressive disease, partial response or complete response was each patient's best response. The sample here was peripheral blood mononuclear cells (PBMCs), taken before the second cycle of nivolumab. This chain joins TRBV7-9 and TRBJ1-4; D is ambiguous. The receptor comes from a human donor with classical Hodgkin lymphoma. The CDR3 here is CASSLQGPSLEKLFF. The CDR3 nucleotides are TGTGCCAGCAGCTTACAAGGACCTTCATTAGAAAAACTGTTTTTT.